The 32 T cell receptor beta chains below were found in one sample sequenced in a study of metastatic and nonmetastatic thyroid tumors. TCRdb called clones again from the PCR reads with MiXCR. The sample contains around 89,000 clones, more than 12% of which appear only once. Thyroid surgery was preceded by no treatment in any patient. Input material: blood. The receptors originated from a female donor with papillary thyroid cancer or a benign thyroid nodule (not recorded which). Some clones in this sample may be carry-over from other donors' samples.

This clone was observed many times. The chain couples TRBV7-9 to TRBJ1-6; weak D call: TRBD1 (5 bases). The CDR3 is 13 amino acids. Germline-derived CDR1 and CDR2 are SEHNR and FQNEAQ (reference sequence). V was pared by 8 bases and J by 7 bases, with 12 bases between. The DNA for the CDR3 is TGTGCCAGCCACGGGACGCCCAATTCACCCCTCCACTTT. Translating gives CASHGTPNSPLHF.

This clone showed up many times. The genes are TRBV28 and TRBJ2-5; D gene unclear. With 8 bases removed from V and 5 bases from J, the gap between germline ends came to 21 bases. The CDR3 spans 15 residues. CDR1 and CDR2 from the germline V gene are MDHEN and SYDVKM. CDR3 in DNA: TGTGCCAGCCTCTCTAAGTCACAGCCTCAGGAGACCCAGTACTTC. As protein: CASLSKSQPQETQYF. Using reference TRBV28 and TRBJ2-5 for the parts outside the CDR3, the full variable domain is DVKVTQSSRYLVKRTGEKVFLECVQDMDHENMFWYRQDPGLGLRLIYFSYDVKMKEKGDIPEGYSVSREKKERFSLILESASTNQTSMYLCASLSKSQPQETQYFGPGTRLLVL.

This clone has ten or more counts. The chain is built from TRBV25-1 and TRBJ1-4; D is uncertain. V lost 3 bases and J 8 bases, leaving 13 bases between the germline ends. CDR1 MGHDK and CDR2 SYGVNS come from the germline V gene. The CDR3 is 14 residues long. The CDR3 reads CASSDGGFKEKLFF. CDR3 coding DNA: TGTGCCAGCAGTGATGGAGGGTTTAAAGAAAAACTGTTTTTT.

The chain combines TRBV27 with TRBJ1-2, with no clear D. The CDR3 has 15 residues. The germline V gene encodes CDR1 MNHEY and CDR2 SMNVEV (reference sequence). V was cut by 3 bases and J by 8 bases, with 19 bases left in between. CDR3 in amino acids: CASSFSADGSSGYTF. CDR3 sequence (DNA): TGTGCCAGCAGTTTTTCCGCGGACGGTTCCTCAGGCTACACCTTC.

This clone was detected many times. The CDR3 DNA follows: TGTGCCAGCGCGCCCGTGACACTAGCTAACTATGGCTACACCTTC. Residues: CASAPVTLANYGYTF. The genes are TRBV7-9 and TRBJ1-2, with D uncertain. Germline V gene lookup returns CDR1 SEHNR and CDR2 FQNEAQ (reference sequence). V lost 8 bases and J 0 bases, leaving 16 bases between the germline ends. This CDR3 comprises 15 residues.

Note on this clone: Since a much larger clone is just one base distant, this may be a read error. This rearrangement joins TRBV3-1 to TRBJ2-5; unclear D gene. Germline loops: CDR1 LGHDT, CDR2 YNNKEL (reference sequence). The CDR3 sequence is 12 residues long. With 2 bases removed from V and 5 bases from J, the gap between germline ends came to 6 bases. DNA of the CDR3: TGTGCCAGCAGCCAATGGAGTGAGACCCAGTACTTC. It yields the protein CASSQWSETQYF.

This clone was detected ten times or more. This chain links TRBV28 with TRBJ1-5; 7 nucleotides line up with TRBD1. Germline CDR1 MDHEN, CDR2 SYDVKM. With V trimmed by 8 bases and J by 0 bases, 7 bases remained unmatched. CDR3 length equals 15 residues. The CDR3: CASFGQAYSNQPQHF. Written as DNA, the CDR3 is TGTGCCAGCTTCGGACAGGCCTATAGCAATCAGCCCCAGCATTTT.

This clone came up many times. V and J are TRBV6-1 and TRBJ2-1, with 7 bases identical to TRBD1. In germline, CDR1 is MNHNS, CDR2 SASEGT. The J segment lost 8 bases and the V segment lost 11 bases, leaving 15 bases of the junction unmatched. The CDR3 has 14 amino acids. CDR3 region: CADPQGESGHEQFF. CDR3 nucleotide sequence: TGTGCCGACCCCCAGGGGGAGTCAGGCCATGAGCAGTTCTTC.

There are many counts of this clone. The chain employs TRBV28 and TRBJ2-7; a weak D match, TRBD1 (5 bases). Trimming removed 7 bases at V and 1 base at J, with 20 bases between. The germline CDR1 and CDR2 sequences are MDHEN and SYDVKM. The CDR3 spans 16 residues. Here the CDR3 reads CASNLGADELSYEQYF. The CDR3 DNA follows: TGTGCCAGCAACCTTGGGGCGGATGAACTATCCTACGAGCAGTACTTC.

This clone was seen a handful of times. Just one base apart from a much larger clone, this may be a read error. This chain connects TRBV19 to TRBJ2-2; no definite D call. Per germline, CDR1 LNHDA and CDR2 SQIVND (reference sequence). This CDR3 has 14 amino acids. V dropped 3 bases and J dropped 8 bases, with 13 bases sitting between them. CDR3: CASSIQSFWGELFF. The CDR3 DNA reads as TGTGCCAGTAGTATCCAGTCATTTTGGGGGGAGCTGTTTTTT. The full variable domain, completed using reference TRBV19 and TRBJ2-2, is DGGITQSPKYLFRKEGQNVTLSCEQNLNHDAMYWYRQDPGQGLRLIYYSQIVNDFQKGDIAEGYSVSREKKESFPLTVTSAQKNPTAFYLCASSIQSFWGELFFGEGSRLTVL.

This clone was recorded at least ten times. This chain joins TRBV5-1 and TRBJ2-5; a possible D gene is TRBD1 (5 bases). The CDR3 runs 15 residues. V gave up 4 bases and J gave up 2 bases, with 15 bases separating them. Germline V gene sequence: CDR1 SGHRS, CDR2 YFSETQ. DNA for the CDR3: TGCGCCAGCAGCCGCTCACCAGGGATTCAAGAGACCCAGTACTTC. This translates into CASSRSPGIQETQYF.

Concerning this clone itself: At one end, the junction sequence differs from germline, possibly due to a read error. V usage is TRBV5-6 and J usage is TRBJ1-3; the D gene is possibly TRBD1 (6 bases). The CDR3 spans 14 residues. In germline, CDR1 is SGHDT, CDR2 YYEEEE. The CDR3 loop is CASRLTGSVNTIYF. The CDR3 DNA reads TGTGCCAGCAGATTGACAGGCTCTGTAAACACCATATATTTT.

Remarks on this clone: Sequence at one end of the junction differs from germline and may be a read error. The chain couples TRBV11-3 to TRBJ1-2; 7 positions agree with TRBD1. This CDR3 contains 13 residues. Germline V gene data show CDR1 as SGHNT and CDR2 as YENEEA. DNA of the CDR3: TGTGCCAGCAGCTTATTTCCTTCGGGACAGAGGTACTTC. Translated, it gives CASSLFPSGQRYF.

For this clone: This clone may be a read error of a much larger clone one base away. The chain employs TRBV28 and TRBJ2-2, with TRBD2 identical over 7 bases. This CDR3 contains 14 residues. Per the germline V gene, CDR1 is MDHEN and CDR2 is SYDVKM. Losses at the gene ends were 7 bases for V and 3 bases for J; bases not matched to a gene: 5. The CDR3 DNA reads TGTGCCAGCAAGTGGGGAGGGGACACCGGGGAGCTGTTTTTT. This translates into CASKWGGDTGELFF.

This clone has a count of ten or more. The gene calls are TRBV20-1 and TRBJ2-3; 11 nucleotides match TRBD2. J was trimmed by 4 bases and V by 1 base; bases with no gene match: 7. The CDR3 covers 16 residues. The germline V gene encodes CDR1 DFQATT and CDR2 SNEGSKA (reference sequence). The CDR3 loop is CSARAKLAGVSDTQYF. The DNA of the CDR3 is TGCAGTGCTAGAGCGAAACTAGCGGGGGTATCAGATACGCAGTATTTT.

Points on this clone: One junction end does not reproduce the germline sequence, and a read error may be involved. This chain uses TRBV20-1 with TRBJ1-1; D not certain. Germline V gene lookup returns CDR1 DFQATT and CDR2 SNEGSKA (reference sequence). The length of the CDR3 is 12 residues. CDR3 sequence: CSARETVDETFF. The CDR3 DNA reads TGCAGTGCTAGAGAAACGGTAGATGAAACTTTCTTT.

This clone was seen at least ten times. CDR3 coding DNA: TGCGCCAGCAGCCCAGGGACTAGCGGCACAGATACGCAGTATTTT. Protein sequence: CASSPGTSGTDTQYF. V and J are TRBV5-1 and TRBJ2-3; 10 bases fit TRBD2. There are 15 residues in the CDR3. Germline V lookup: CDR1 SGHRS, CDR2 YFSETQ. Losses at the gene ends were 4 bases for V and 1 base for J; bases not matched to a gene: 3.

Details on this clone: A much larger clone lies a single base off, so this may be a read error. The genes are TRBV5-4 and TRBJ2-1; TRBD1 is a possible D gene (6 bases). The CDR3 length is 17 residues. With 0 bases removed from V and 6 bases from J, the gap between germline ends came to 19 bases. CDR1 is SGHNT and CDR2 is YYREEE in the germline V gene (reference sequence). The CDR3 protein is CASSLGKTGQGINEQFF. The CDR3 DNA reads as TGTGCCAGCAGCTTGGGGAAGACGGGACAAGGTATCAATGAGCAGTTCTTC.

With respect to this clone: Likely a read error: the CDR3 ends without its conserved phenylalanine or tryptophan. The chain joins TRBV2 to TRBJ2-1; 9 nucleotides line up with TRBD1. The CDR3 contains 17 residues. Trimming at V came to 6 bases and at J to 9 bases, leaving 18 bases not matched to a gene. Germline values: CDR1 SNHLY, CDR2 FYNNEI. The CDR3 here is CASRVGQGLLLTGEQFL. CDR3 nucleotide sequence: TGTGCCAGCAGGGTGGGACAGGGCCTTCTTCTTACAGGTGAGCAGTTCCTC.

Ten or more counts support this clone. This chain links TRBV9 with TRBJ2-1, with no clear D. The CDR3 consists of 13 residues. Trimming left V 9 bases short and J 5 bases short, with 15 bases between. Germline CDR1 reads SGDLS; CDR2 reads YYNGEE. The CDR3 coding sequence is TGTGCCACCTCCCGGACCCTTGACAATGAGCAGTTCTTC. Amino acid sequence: CATSRTLDNEQFF.

The sample holds many counts of this clone. The V gene is TRBV2, the J gene TRBJ2-1, with D possibly TRBD1 on 6 matching bases. The CDR3 totals 15 residues. Germline-derived CDR1 and CDR2 are SNHLY and FYNNEI. The V end was cut by 5 bases, the J end by 0 bases, with 11 bases between. In DNA, the CDR3 is TGTGCCAGCAGTTATACAGGGAGCTCCTACAATGAGCAGTTCTTC. Translation: CASSYTGSSYNEQFF.

This clone showed up many times. In the same sample, other DNA sequences code for this CDR3. The chain carries TRBV2 and TRBJ2-5; 7 bases are shared with TRBD2. In germline, CDR1 is SNHLY, CDR2 FYNNEI. J was trimmed by 7 bases and V by 3 bases; bases with no gene match: 11. The CDR3 has 15 amino acids. The CDR3 region is CASSDRTAPGGTQYF. The CDR3 nucleotides are TGTGCCAGCAGTGACCGGACGGCCCCGGGAGGGACCCAGTACTTC.

There are many counts of this clone. The V and J genes are TRBV18 and TRBJ2-1; a possible D gene is TRBD1 (6 bases). Per germline, CDR1 KGHSH and CDR2 LQKENI. The CDR3 covers 14 residues. Trimming cost V 3 bases and J 5 bases, with 11 bases left between them. This CDR3 is CASSPLPGDNEQFF. The CDR3 DNA sequence: TGTGCCAGCTCACCTCTTCCAGGGGACAATGAGCAGTTCTTC.

In this sample, this clone turned up many times. The chain recombines TRBV19 with TRBJ1-2, with a tentative D call TRBD1 (6 bases). The CDR3 runs 13 residues. The germline CDR1 and CDR2 sequences are LNHDA and SQIVND (reference sequence). V was clipped by 7 bases and J by 8 bases, with 17 bases between them. CDR3 nucleotides: TGTGCCAGTACCGAAAGGGGGACTGGGGGCTACACCTTC. Its protein product is CASTERGTGGYTF.

Many counts were recorded for this clone. The chain joins TRBV6-6 to TRBJ2-1; 13 bases map to TRBD2. The CDR3 has 18 amino acids. V lost 2 bases and J lost 0; bases outside the gene matches: 4. Germline CDR1 and CDR2: MNHNY and SVGAGI (reference sequence). This CDR3 is CASSYTSGGAGSYNEQFF. CDR3 bases: TGTGCCAGCAGTTACACTAGCGGGGGGGCGGGCTCCTACAATGAGCAGTTCTTC.

This clone was found many times. This chain joins TRBV19 and TRBJ2-7, with 8 nucleotides matching TRBD1. V shed 6 bases, J shed 4 bases, and the junction held 11 bases outside the gene matches. The germline V gene has CDR1 LNHDA and CDR2 SQIVND (reference sequence). CDR3 length: 15 residues. DNA of the CDR3: TGTGCCAGTAGCGAAACAGGGGGATTGAATTACGAGCAGTACTTC. It codes for CASSETGGLNYEQYF.

The table lists this clone with a count of one. A much larger clone is a single base away; this may be a read error. The chain combines TRBV7-9 with TRBJ1-1, with D perhaps TRBD1 (6 bases). The CDR3 totals 15 residues. V gave up 5 bases and J gave up 0 bases, with 13 bases separating them. Germline V gives CDR1 SEHNR, CDR2 FQNEAQ (reference sequence). CDR3 in amino acids: CASSASRGLNTEAFF. The DNA of the CDR3 is TGTGCCAGCAGCGCGTCCAGGGGATTGAACACTGAAGCTTTCTTT. Full variable domain (remainder filled in from reference TRBV7-9 and TRBJ1-1): DTGVSQNPRHKITKRGQNVTFRCDPISEHNRLYWYRQTLGQGPEFLTYFQNEAQLEKSRLLSDRFSAERPKGSFSTLEIQRTEQGDSAMYLCASSASRGLNTEAFFGQGTRLTVV.

This clone was observed many times. V and J are TRBV12-3 or TRBV12-4 and TRBJ1-6; D gene ambiguous. V lost 6 bases, J lost 13 bases, and 13 bases lay in between. The CDR3 is 12 residues long. CDR3 bases: TGTGCCAGCAGGTTAACAAGTGGCCCCCTCCACTTT. Its translation: CASRLTSGPLHF.

In the case of this clone: One base away lies a much larger clone, so this may be a sequencing read error. The chain recombines TRBV7-3 with TRBJ2-3, with D possibly being TRBD2 (6 bases). CDR1 is SGHTA, CDR2 FQGTGA, per germline. Trimming took off 4 bases at V and 6 bases at J, with 17 bases between the two ends. This CDR3 has 15 residues. CDR3 residues: CASSSSGRGGDTQYF. DNA of the CDR3: TGTGCCAGCAGCTCGTCGGGGCGGGGCGGCGATACGCAGTATTTT.

This clone occurred many times. The junction differs from germline at one of its ends, possibly a read error. This rearrangement joins TRBV20-1 to TRBJ2-7, with a possible D match to TRBD1 (5 bases). Germline assignment: CDR1 DFQATT and CDR2 SNEGSKA (reference sequence). The CDR3 covers 12 residues. CDR3 nucleotide sequence: TGCAGTGCCCCGGACAATTCCTACGAGCGGTACTTC. Its translation is CSAPDNSYERYF.

To note about this clone: This may be a read error: a much more frequent sequence differs by one nucleotide. Other DNA sequences in this sample translate to the same CDR3. The chain employs TRBV27 and TRBJ1-1, with a tentative D call TRBD1 (6 bases). Germline V lookup: CDR1 MNHEY, CDR2 SMNVEV (reference sequence). The CDR3 sequence is 12 residues long. This CDR3 is CASRGGYTEAFF. The CDR3 region has the DNA TGCGCCAGCAGGGGTGGCTATACTGAAGCTTTCTTT.

This clone has a handful of counts. The gene calls are TRBV6-1 and TRBJ2-3; TRBD2 matches 8 bases. V shed 2 bases, J shed 2 bases, and the junction held 6 bases outside the gene matches. The CDR3 has 16 residues. Germline CDR1 reads MNHNS; CDR2 reads SASEGT. The CDR3 protein is CASSESSGWATDTQYF. The CDR3 nucleotides read TGTGCCAGCAGTGAATCTAGCGGGTGGGCCACAGATACGCAGTATTTT.